The rows below give T cell receptor beta chains drawn from one sample of a study of blood T cell repertoires in COVID-19. Sequencing was performed with immunoSEQ multiplex PCR; in TCRdb, only in-frame clones are kept and a portion is missing. The data contain about 15,000 clones, roughly 86% of them singletons. The sequenced sample was peripheral blood. Receptors originate from a human donor in a cohort sampled during active COVID-19. Each CDR3 is given with its conserved first and last residue. D genes are given only for firm matches. Size is stated for part of the rows, as once, few or many counts, or as a class when the clone is expanded.

>TRBJ2-5|TRBD2|TRBV7-8|-
CASSYLLAAETQYF
TGTGCCAGCAGCTACCTGCTAGCGGCAGAGACCCAGTACTTC
>TRBJ2-1|TRBD2|TRBV19|once
CASSKPDGGYTEQFF
TGTGCCAGTAGTAAACCGGACGGGGGGTACACTGAGCAGTTCTTC
>TRBJ2-1|TRBD2|TRBV19|-
CASRSGLAANEQFF
TGTGCCAGTAGGTCGGGACTAGCGGCCAATGAGCAGTTCTTC
>TRBJ1-1|TRBD1|TRBV29-1|-
CSAWTGREAFF
TGCAGCGCGTGGACAGGGAGAGAAGCTTTCTTT
>TRBJ1-1|-|TRBV29-1|-
CSEGRDLNTEAFF
TGCAGCGAAGGACGGGACTTGAACACTGAAGCTTTCTTT
>TRBJ2-2|-|TRBV30|-
CAWSRGFGGELFF
TGTGCCTGGAGTAGGGGGTTCGGCGGGGAGCTGTTTTTT
>TRBJ1-5|-|TRBV12-3/TRBV12-4|-
CASSLQGNQPQHF
TGTGCCAGCAGTTTACAGGGAAATCAGCCCCAGCATTTT
>TRBJ1-1|-|TRBV10-1|-
CASSESGDLEAFF
TGCGCCAGCAGTGAGTCAGGGGATTTGGAAGCTTTCTTT
>TRBJ2-7|-|TRBV3-1/TRBV3-2|-
CASSQAPGSEQYF
TGTGCCAGCAGCCAAGCCCCCGGGAGCGAGCAGTACTTC
>TRBJ1-2|-|TRBV6-5|-
CASSYFRTFDYGYTF
TGTGCCAGCAGTTACTTTCGGACATTCGACTATGGCTACACCTTC
>TRBJ2-7|TRBD1|TRBV7-2|-
CASSLVGQPGSYEQYF
TGTGCCAGCAGCTTAGTGGGACAGCCGGGGAGCTACGAGCAGTACTTC
>TRBJ1-3|-|TRBV27|once
CASSLYSGSGNTIYF
TGTGCCAGCAGTTTATACAGCGGCTCTGGAAACACCATATATTTT
>TRBJ1-2|TRBD1|TRBV7-6|-
CASRPQGAVGYTF
TGTGCCAGCAGACCACAGGGGGCAGTGGGCTACACCTTC
>TRBJ2-6|-|TRBV15|once
CATSRGSSSGANVLTF
TGTGCCACCAGCCGGGGATCCAGCTCTGGGGCCAACGTCCTGACTTTC
>TRBJ2-7|TRBD1|TRBV29-1|-
CSVRRDRGRTYEQYF
TGCAGCGTCCGGAGGGACAGGGGGAGGACCTACGAGCAGTACTTC
>TRBJ2-7|-|TRBV27|-
CASSDRFSYEQYF
TGTGCCAGCAGTGACAGGTTTTCCTACGAGCAGTACTTC
>TRBJ2-1|TRBD1|TRBV5-1|-
CASSLGGTGYTYNEQFF
TGCGCCAGCAGCTTGGGGGGGACAGGTTACACCTACAATGAGCAGTTCTTC
>TRBJ2-7|TRBD2|TRBV7-8|-
CASSSGLAQSSYEQYF
TGTGCCAGCAGCTCGGGACTAGCGCAATCCTCCTACGAGCAGTACTTC
>TRBJ2-1|-|TRBV5-4|few
CASSLGTPQYNEQFF
TGTGCCAGCAGCTTGGGTACCCCCCAGTACAATGAGCAGTTCTTC
>TRBJ2-3|TRBD2|TRBV3-1/TRBV3-2|-
CASSLRTSVTDTQYF
TGTGCCAGCAGCCTCCGGACTAGCGTCACAGATACGCAGTATTTT
>TRBJ1-2|TRBD1|TRBV4-3|-
CASSPRQGYVGGYTF
TGCGCCAGCAGCCCTCGACAGGGATATGTCGGTGGCTACACCTTC